The 10 T cell receptor beta chains listed next were all sequenced from one sample in a study of blood T cell repertoires in COVID-19. Sequenced by immunoSEQ multiplex PCR; TCRdb stores in-frame clones only, minus some. The profile shows 40,000 to 65,000 clones, approximately 84% of them singletons. Material: peripheral blood. These receptors were obtained from a human donor in a cohort sampled during active COVID-19.

The gene calls are TRBV11-2 and TRBJ2-4, with D tentatively TRBD2 (6 bases). V was cut by 5 bases and J by 2 bases, with 13 bases left in between. This CDR3 is 15 amino acids long. Per germline, CDR1 SGHAT and CDR2 FQNNGV. CDR3 amino acids: CASSLVAGPKNIQYF. The CDR3 region has the DNA TGTGCCAGCAGCCTTGTTGCGGGGCCCAAAAACATTCAGTACTTC.

The V and J genes are TRBV10-3 and TRBJ1-1; D gene uncertain. CDR1 is ENHRY and CDR2 is SYGVKD in the germline V gene. Trimming took 7 bases from V and 1 from J, leaving 10 bases between them. This CDR3 comprises 13 residues. The CDR3 nucleotides are TGTGCCATCAAGGCGACGGGGAACACTGAAGCTTTCTTT. As protein: CAIKATGNTEAFF.

CDR3 in DNA: TGTGCCAGCAGTTTCCCCCGACTAGCGGGTGTTAGCACAGATACGCAGTATTTT. The encoded protein is CASSFPRLAGVSTDTQYF. V gene TRBV28 combines with J gene TRBJ2-3, with TRBD2 identical over 10 bases. The CDR3 is 18 residues long. The V segment lost 3 bases and the J segment 0 bases; nucleotides outside the gene matches: 9. CDR1 and CDR2 (germline): MDHEN, SYDVKM.

In this sample, this clone turned up once. The CDR3 spells CASSTISRGGNEQFF. The CDR3 region has the DNA TGTGCCAGCAGCACGATATCGCGGGGCGGCAATGAGCAGTTCTTC. This chain uses TRBV11-2 with TRBJ2-1; D is possibly TRBD2 (6 bases). Germline CDR1 reads SGHAT; CDR2 reads FQNNGV. The length of the CDR3 is 15 residues. Deletions cut 5 bases from V and 6 bases from J, with 17 bases between.

This clone is a singleton in its sample. The V gene is TRBV7-2, the J gene TRBJ1-1; 8 bases agree with TRBD1. The CDR3 has 17 residues. Germline values: CDR1 SGHTA, CDR2 FQGNSA. With 6 bases clipped from V and 4 bases from J, the junction kept 16 bases outside the gene matches. The CDR3 spells CASRPNPGGAGGTEAFF. CDR3 bases: TGTGCCAGCAGACCGAATCCAGGGGGCGCAGGAGGCACTGAAGCTTTCTTT.

The chain carries TRBV2 and TRBJ1-5; D is undetermined. The CDR3 contains 16 residues. V lost 6 bases and J lost 9, with 24 bases in between. Germline CDR1 and CDR2: SNHLY and FYNNEI. CDR3 sequence: CASSAPQAGYQRPQHF. In DNA, the CDR3 is TGTGCCAGCAGCGCCCCGCAGGCGGGGTATCAGAGGCCCCAGCATTTT. Together with reference TRBV2 and TRBJ1-5, the CDR3 gives the full variable domain: EPEVTQTPSHQVTQMGQEVILRCVPISNHLYFYWYRQILGQKVEFLVSFYNNEISEKSEIFDDQFSVERPDGSNFTLKIRSTKLEDSAMYFCASSAPQAGYQRPQHFGDGTRLSIL.

The count of this clone is one. The V gene is TRBV9, the J gene TRBJ2-3; 9 positions agree with TRBD1. The CDR3 is made up of 15 amino acids. Germline V CDR1 and CDR2: SGDLS, YYNGEE. V was pared by 4 bases and J by 2 bases, with 5 bases of the junction left unmatched. In DNA, the CDR3 is TGTGCCAGCAGCATTAACAGGGGGCCCACAGATACGCAGTATTTT. Amino acid sequence: CASSINRGPTDTQYF.

On this clone: A junction end diverges from the germline sequence, so it may reflect a read error. V and J are TRBV2 and TRBJ2-1; 7 bases line up with TRBD1. This CDR3 region has 15 residues. CDR1 and CDR2 (germline): SNHLY, FYNNEI. CDR3 nucleotides: TGTGCCAGCAGCCCGTCCGGGACAGTCTACGATGAGCAGTTCTTC. It yields the protein CASSPSGTVYDEQFF.

The table lists this clone with many counts. V is TRBV28 and J is TRBJ2-3, with TRBD2 as a possible D gene (5 bases). With 5 bases removed from V and 0 bases from J, the gap between germline ends came to 12 bases. The CDR3 spans 15 residues. From germline, CDR1 is MDHEN and CDR2 SYDVKM. The CDR3 bases are TGTGCCAGCAGTGTAGGACCGGGGAGCACAGATACGCAGTATTTT. Translated: CASSVGPGSTDTQYF.

Worth noting for this clone: The identical CDR3 is also encoded by other nucleotide sequences in the sample. The J gene is TRBJ1-1, the V gene TRBV6-6; 10 positions match TRBD1. Germline CDR1 MNHNY, CDR2 SVGAGI (reference sequence). Losses at the gene ends were 4 bases for V and 4 bases for J; bases not matched to a gene: 3. The length of the CDR3 is 14 residues. In DNA form, the CDR3 reads TGTGCCAGCAGTTCGAGGACAGGGGGCACTGAAGCTTTCTTT. This sequence encodes CASSSRTGGTEAFF.